A selection of T cell receptor beta chains follows, all from one sample in a study of cytomegalovirus exposure and HLA in healthy donors. Sequencing was performed with immunoSEQ multiplex PCR; in TCRdb, only in-frame clones are kept and a portion is missing. This sample yields around 150,000 clones, of which approximately 84% are seen a single time; 25% to 30% belongs to the top ten. Sequenced material: PBMCs. These receptors were obtained from a man between 25 and 39 years old in good health and CMV-seropositive. Both conserved end residues are part of each CDR3. D genes are given only for firm matches. Rows give clone size only sometimes, using once, few, many, or a class for an expanded clone.

.,TRBV6-1,.,TRBJ2-7,CASSLTGTSYEQYF,TGTGCCAGCAGTCTGACAGGTACCTCCTACGAGCAGTACTTC
TRBD1,TRBV6-4,.,TRBJ1-1,CASRGDSPNTEAFF,TGTGCCAGCAGGGGGGACAGCCCAAACACTGAAGCTTTCTTT
TRBD1,TRBV25-1,.,TRBJ2-5,CASSANRGHQETQYF,TGTGCCAGCAGTGCTAACAGGGGCCATCAAGAGACCCAGTACTTC
.,TRBV11-2,.,TRBJ2-7,CASSLVEGFYEQYF,TGTGCCAGCAGCTTAGTTGAGGGTTTCTACGAGCAGTACTTC
TRBD1,TRBV5-6,.,TRBJ1-1,CASSESGGIRYNLNTEAFF,TGTGCCAGCAGCGAGTCAGGGGGAATCCGCTATAATTTGAACACTGAAGCTTTCTTT
TRBD2,TRBV10-3,.,TRBJ2-2,CAISESVASGMNTGELFF,TGTGCCATCAGTGAGTCAGTAGCTAGCGGGATGAACACCGGGGAGCTGTTTTTT
.,TRBV7-2,few,TRBJ1-1,CASSLGYNTEAFF,TGTGCCAGCAGCTTGGGCTACAACACTGAAGCTTTCTTT
TRBD1,TRBV4-1,.,TRBJ2-7,CASSPGDRDLYEQYF,TGCGCCAGCAGCCCAGGGGACAGGGACCTATACGAGCAGTACTTC
TRBD1,TRBV30,few,TRBJ1-1,CAWSPGQVSWGTEAFF,TGTGCCTGGAGTCCTGGACAGGTCTCCTGGGGGACTGAAGCTTTCTTT
.,TRBV4-2,.,TRBJ2-1,CASSLTNSYHYNEQFF,TGTGCCAGCAGCCTAACCAACAGCTACCACTACAATGAGCAGTTCTTC
.,TRBV9,.,TRBJ2-7,CASSALREYYEQYF,TGTGCCAGCAGCGCCCTCCGGGAGTACTACGAGCAGTACTTC
TRBD1,TRBV6-1,.,TRBJ1-1,CASSEIGQGMNTEAFF,TGTGCCAGCAGTGAAATCGGACAGGGTATGAACACTGAAGCTTTCTTT
.,TRBV5-1,.,TRBJ2-3,CASSLSGVSGTDTQYF,TGCGCCAGCAGCTTGTCTGGTGTTAGCGGCACAGATACGCAGTATTTT
TRBD2,TRBV6-6,once,TRBJ2-5,CASTGLAGTGVRTQYF,TGTGCCAGCACCGGACTAGCGGGGACAGGAGTTAGGACCCAGTACTTC
.,TRBV7-9,once,TRBJ1-1,CASSLESYTEAFF,TGTGCCAGCAGCTTAGAATCGTACACTGAAGCTTTCTTT
.,TRBV29-1,.,TRBJ1-2,CSVEETGANGYTF,TGCAGCGTTGAGGAGACTGGGGCTAATGGCTACACCTTC
.,TRBV18,.,TRBJ2-5,CASSTGQQETQYF,TGTGCCAGCTCAACAGGACAGCAAGAGACCCAGTACTTC
TRBD1,TRBV30,.,TRBJ2-1,CAWSEGQGSGEQFF,TGTGCCTGGAGTGAAGGACAGGGGTCCGGTGAGCAGTTCTTC
TRBD2,TRBV7-9,.,TRBJ2-7,CASSLRAGGYEQYF,TGTGCCAGCAGCTTACGAGCGGGGGGATACGAGCAGTACTTC
TRBD2,TRBV10-3,.,TRBJ2-7,CAINLGGLSYEQYF,TGTGCCATCAATCTGGGGGGGTTGTCCTACGAGCAGTACTTC
.,TRBV27,.,TRBJ2-7,CASSPVIGRGEQYF,TGTGCCAGCAGTCCCGTCATCGGGCGGGGAGAGCAGTACTTC
.,TRBV6-1,.,TRBJ1-2,CASSEFGGSYGYTF,TGTGCCAGCAGTGAATTCGGAGGGAGCTATGGCTACACCTTC
.,TRBV4-3,.,TRBJ1-2,CASSQEGIPGLSYGYTF,TGCGCCAGCAGCCAAGAAGGAATACCGGGACTCAGCTATGGCTACACCTTC
.,TRBV30,.,TRBJ2-1,CAWSVGGRAKEQFF,TGTGCCTGGAGTGTAGGGGGGAGGGCAAAGGAGCAGTTCTTC
.,TRBV27,.,TRBJ1-2,CASSSGGGDGYTF,TGTGCCAGCAGTTCGGGGGGGGGAGACGGCTACACCTTC
.,TRBV7-2,.,TRBJ1-2,CASSFSTTTGLGGYTF,TGTGCCAGCAGCTTTAGTACCACCACAGGGCTTGGGGGCTACACCTTC
.,TRBV28,.,TRBJ1-6,CASLSPSSYNSPLHF,TGTGCCAGCTTAAGCCCGAGCTCCTATAATTCACCCCTCCACTTT
TRBD1,TRBV25-1,.,TRBJ1-1,CASSATSRTGSNTEAFF,TGTGCCAGCAGTGCCACAAGTAGGACAGGGAGTAACACTGAAGCTTTCTTT
.,TRBV5-5,.,TRBJ1-1,CASSLPVPNTEAFF,TGTGCCAGCAGCTTGCCGGTTCCGAACACTGAAGCTTTCTTT
TRBD1,TRBV5-1,few,TRBJ2-5,CASSWGTGQMETQYF,TGCGCCAGCAGCTGGGGGACAGGGCAGATGGAGACCCAGTACTTC
.,TRBV2,.,TRBJ1-1,CASRTGHPNTEAFF,TGTGCCAGCAGGACGGGACATCCGAACACTGAAGCTTTCTTT
.,TRBV5-1,.,TRBJ2-1,CASSLESPGEEQFF,TGCGCCAGCAGCTTGGAGTCCCCCGGAGAGGAGCAGTTCTTC
.,TRBV7-2,.,TRBJ2-2,CASSLGHGLELFF,TGTGCCAGCAGCTTAGGACATGGACTGGAGCTGTTTTTT
TRBD1,TRBV4-1,.,TRBJ1-5,CASSQLGQGADQPQHF,TGCGCCAGCAGCCAGCTGGGACAGGGGGCTGATCAGCCCCAGCATTTT
TRBD2,TRBV27,.,TRBJ2-1,CASSFLAGGASNEQFF,TGTGCCAGCAGTTTTCTGGCGGGAGGAGCATCCAATGAGCAGTTCTTC
TRBD2,TRBV6-1,.,TRBJ2-3,CATRGPSRREDTQYF,TGTGCCACCAGAGGACCTTCCAGACGGGAGGATACACAGTATTTT
.,TRBV11-3,.,TRBJ2-5,CASSQFHQETQYF,TGTGCCAGCAGTCAGTTCCACCAAGAGACCCAGTACTTC
TRBD1,TRBV19,.,TRBJ2-6,CASSTPGQGFGANVLTF,TGTGCCAGTAGTACACCGGGACAGGGTTTTGGGGCCAACGTCCTGACTTTC
TRBD2,TRBV7-2,.,TRBJ2-2,CASFPLAGYTGELFF,TGTGCCAGCTTCCCACTAGCGGGATACACCGGGGAGCTGTTTTTT
TRBD1,TRBV27,.,TRBJ1-5,CASARDSPSNQPQHF,TGTGCCAGCGCCCGGGACAGCCCAAGCAATCAGCCCCAGCATTTT
.,TRBV5-1,.,TRBJ1-1,CASSLGSGQLNTEAFF,TGCGCCAGCAGCTTGGGTTCAGGTCAATTGAACACTGAAGCTTTCTTT
TRBD2,TRBV27,.,TRBJ2-3,CASSLSSGDTDTQYF,TGTGCCAGCAGTTTATCTAGCGGGGATACAGATACGCAGTATTTT
.,TRBV11-2,.,TRBJ2-1,CASSFPIGGSYNEQFF,TGTGCCAGCAGCTTCCCCATCGGTGGCTCCTACAATGAGCAGTTCTTC
.,TRBV2,.,TRBJ2-3,CASSYSGRTAADTQYF,TGTGCCAGCAGTTATTCCGGGAGAACGGCAGCAGATACGCAGTATTTT
.,TRBV4-3,.,TRBJ2-2,CASSQGTPGELFF,TGCGCCAGCAGCCAAGGGACACCCGGGGAGCTGTTTTTT
.,TRBV18,.,TRBJ1-1,CASSQGRGTEAFF,TGTGCCAGCTCTCAGGGGAGGGGCACTGAAGCTTTCTTT
TRBD2,TRBV5-4,few,TRBJ2-1,CASSFGTRGSGGQFF,TGTGCCAGCAGCTTCGGGACTAGGGGGTCGGGTGGGCAGTTCTTC
.,TRBV5-1,.,TRBJ1-4,CASSYGGFNEKLFF,TGCGCCAGCAGCTATGGGGGCTTTAATGAAAAACTGTTTTTT
.,TRBV11-2,.,TRBJ2-3,CASSLGAGRTDTQYF,TGTGCCAGCAGCTTAGGGGCAGGGAGGACAGATACGCAGTATTTT
TRBD2,TRBV10-3,many,TRBJ2-7,CAISESGRLAGSYEQYF,TGTGCCATCAGTGAGTCCGGACGCCTAGCGGGATCGTACGAGCAGTACTTC
TRBD1,TRBV6-5,.,TRBJ2-6,CASSPRGSGANVLTF,TGTGCCAGCAGCCCCAGGGGGTCTGGGGCCAACGTCCTGACTTTC
.,TRBV4-2,.,TRBJ1-4,CASSPEKALEKLFF,TGTGCCAGCAGCCCCGAGAAAGCCCTGGAAAAACTGTTTTTT
TRBD1,TRBV7-3,.,TRBJ1-3,CASSFVGTGDDTIYF,TGTGCCAGCAGCTTCGTCGGGACAGGGGACGACACCATATATTTT
TRBD1,TRBV14,.,TRBJ1-2,CASSHLTQGARGYTF,TGTGCCAGCAGCCATCTCACTCAGGGGGCGCGGGGCTACACCTTC
.,TRBV5-5,.,TRBJ2-7,CASSSSYEQYF,TGTGCCAGCAGCTCGAGCTACGAGCAGTACTTC
TRBD2,TRBV12-5,.,TRBJ2-7,CASGVAGGYEQYF,TGTGCTAGTGGCGTAGCGGGGGGGTACGAGCAGTACTTC
.,TRBV7-6,.,TRBJ2-1,CASSLANYPVNEQFF,TGTGCCAGCAGCTTAGCTAACTATCCCGTCAATGAGCAGTTCTTC
TRBD2,TRBV7-3,.,TRBJ2-1,CASSLGTSGGNEQFF,TGTGCCAGCAGCTTAGGGACTAGCGGAGGCAATGAGCAGTTCTTC
.,TRBV25-1,.,TRBJ2-4,CASSPGGTAGIQYF,TGTGCCAGCAGTCCCGGCGGGACGGCGGGCATTCAGTACTTC